This record looks at one T cell receptor beta chain sequence and its context. Its antigen is currently not known. Per-base qualities were not stored, and no clone one base away is much larger. The sample belongs to a study of blood T cell repertoires in COVID-19 (dated by TCRdb to about 2020). Broadly, across the study: The collaborator samples originated in the United States, Italy and Spain and spanned the acute and convalescent phases of COVID-19. The material from the prospective study consisted of cDNA or gDNA derived from T cells, B-cell-depleted T cells, or PBMCs. The dataset comprised deeply sampled blood TCRbeta repertoires from subjects exposed to, actively infected with, or recovered from COVID-19. The repertoires were released in a freely available public database meant as a resource for research on the immune response to SARS-CoV-2. Samples came from the ongoing ImmuneRACE study (first 160 participants) plus 1,254 subjects from 6 global collaborators. Nearly every sample came with metadata listing a de-identified subject ID, COVID-19 status, age in years and sex. HLA class I and class II types, where available, came from metadata supplied by the sample provider rather than from assay-based typing.

The immunoSEQ Assay, a bias-controlled multiplex PCR, was used to amplify TCRbeta CDR3 regions from genomic DNA. The authors processed their data as follows. Within the assay, amplification of reference gene primers was used to estimate how many nucleated cells each sample contained. Sequence reads were collapsed and filtered to measure the absolute abundance of every unique TCRbeta CDR3 rearrangement. Productive Simpson clonality was computed per sample as the square root of Simpson's diversity index over productive rearrangements. TCRdb obtained this table from immuneACCESS and retained in-frame rearrangements with V and J assigned. These tables miss some clones; where compared with another copy, unresolved V genes account for less than half of the shortfall, and the remainder is unexplained. The V and J calls and clone size are taken from that table; D and trimming were inferred from the DNA. Present in this sample are some 150,000 clones, approximately 92% of which were seen just once. The ten largest account for roughly 15% of the sample.

The germline ends are 6 bases apart after V is trimmed by 3 bases and J by 0 bases. Including cysteine and phenylalanine, the CDR3 has 13 amino acids. Just the 39-base CDR3 DNA is kept, in frame starting at base 1. Collaborating institutions collected whole blood in K2EDTA tubes following their own protocols. For TCRbeta analysis, collaborator samples were shipped as frozen whole blood, as isolated PBMCs, or as DNA extracted from either sample type. Overall study results and their limits: How much clinical and demographic metadata was included differed by source and by participant, and the metadata was provided uncurated.

The sequence was obtained from a woman aged 40 to 50 with acute or convalescent COVID-19. Sequenced sample: peripheral blood. The V gene is TRBV12-3 or TRBV12-4 and the J gene is TRBJ2-7, with an unclear D gene assignment. The CDR3 loop reads CASSFGRSYEQYF. The bases are TGTGCCAGCAGTTTTGGCCGCTCCTACGAGCAGTACTTC.